The 22 T cell receptor beta chains given below trace back to one sample, sequenced in a study of beta chain features in type 1 diabetes. Reverse transcription of all isolated RNA meant that expressed TCRB transcripts were sequenced. The method was immunoSEQ multiplex PCR; TCRdb's version includes in-frame clones alone and lacks a portion of them. The sample includes roughly 14,000 clones, approximately 45% seen only once; the top ten take about 0.53%. The sequenced material came from stem cell memory CD4+ T cells from blood. Receptors were obtained from a woman in her forties in good health.

Here the CDR3 DNA reads TGCGCCAGCAGCCAAGATACGGGGGATACGCAGTATTTT. It codes for CASSQDTGDTQYF. The chain joins TRBV4-1 to TRBJ2-3; D might be TRBD2 (5 bases). Germline V gene lookup returns CDR1 MGHRA and CDR2 YSYEKL. Trimming removed 0 bases at V and 6 bases at J, with 7 bases between. The CDR3 totals 13 residues.

The rearrangement joins TRBV10-3 to TRBJ2-7; 7 bases are a match to TRBD2. Germline-derived CDR1 and CDR2 are ENHRY and SYGVKD. This CDR3 has 12 amino acids. Germline trimming cut 6 bases from V and 5 bases from J; bases unmatched to any gene: 4. CDR3 residues: CAIREAGDEQYF. Here the CDR3 DNA reads TGTGCCATCAGGGAGGCGGGGGACGAGCAGTACTTC.

This rearrangement joins TRBV5-1 to TRBJ2-5; 7 nucleotides agree with TRBD2. CDR1 is SGHRS and CDR2 is YFSETQ in the germline V gene. This CDR3 spans 16 amino acids. The V segment lost 0 bases and the J segment 1 base; nucleotides outside the gene matches: 6. The CDR3 region is CASSLVPASGQETQYF. The CDR3 DNA follows: TGCGCCAGCAGCTTGGTACCGGCTAGCGGCCAAGAGACCCAGTACTTC.

This clone is medium-sized by share. V usage is TRBV9 and J usage is TRBJ2-5, with D perhaps matching TRBD2 (5 bases). Germline-derived CDR1 and CDR2 are SGDLS and YYNGEE. V lost 2 bases and J lost 5, with 7 bases in between. There are 12 residues in the CDR3. CDR3 DNA sequence: TGTGCCAGCAGCGTTAGCGACGAGACCCAGTACTTC. As protein: CASSVSDETQYF.

This chain uses TRBV5-1 with TRBJ1-1, with D maybe TRBD1 (6 bases). V lost 4 bases and J lost 6, with 16 bases in between. CDR3 length: 14 amino acids. Germline loops: CDR1 SGHRS, CDR2 YFSETQ. CDR3 protein: CASSPIMGAAEAFF. The CDR3 bases are TGCGCCAGCAGCCCTATAATGGGGGCCGCTGAAGCTTTCTTT.

This sequence joins TRBV19 and TRBJ1-3; D gene ambiguous. Trimming shortened V by 4 bases and J by 3 bases, and 7 bases separated the two germline ends. CDR3 length: 13 residues. CDR1 is LNHDA and CDR2 is SQIVND in the germline V gene (reference sequence). CDR3 nucleotide sequence: TGTGCCAGTAGTAGCAACAATGGAAACACCATATATTTT. Its protein product is CASSSNNGNTIYF.

This clone showed up just a few times. The V call is TRBV7-2, the J call TRBJ2-5; D is perhaps TRBD1 (6 bases). Germline-derived CDR1 and CDR2 are SGHTA and FQGNSA. Trimming left V 5 bases short and J 5 bases short, with 21 bases between. The CDR3 is 16 residues long. CDR3 in amino acids: CASSNTPPQGTETQYF. The DNA of the CDR3 is TGTGCCAGCAGCAACACACCTCCGCAGGGGACGGAGACCCAGTACTTC.

The V and J genes are TRBV5-4 and TRBJ1-1; D not certain. V was cut by 4 bases and J by 7 bases, with 14 bases left in between. CDR1 SGHNT and CDR2 YYREEE come from the germline V gene (reference sequence). The CDR3 extends over 13 amino acids. This chain's CDR3 is CASSAAFYGEAFF. CDR3 sequence (DNA): TGTGCCAGCAGCGCCGCCTTTTACGGTGAAGCTTTCTTT.

This clone was counted only a few times. The rearrangement uses TRBV7-2 and TRBJ1-1; no definite D call. The V gene lost 5 bases and the J gene lost 10 bases, with 17 bases spanning the gap. This CDR3 spans 13 amino acids. CDR1 is SGHTA and CDR2 is FQGNSA in the germline V gene. DNA for the CDR3: TGTGCCAGCAGCCCCGAGGCCCGAGGGAGAGCTTTCTTT. Protein: CASSPEARGRAFF.

This clone was counted between two and nine times. In DNA form, the CDR3 reads TGTGCCAGCAGCTTAGGGGGCGGGGTCACAGATACGCAGTATTTT. It yields the protein CASSLGGGVTDTQYF. V usage is TRBV7-2 and J usage is TRBJ2-3; D might be TRBD2 (6 bases). V lost 1 base to trimming and J lost 2 bases, with 10 bases between them. CDR3 length equals 15 residues. Germline-derived CDR1 and CDR2 are SGHTA and FQGNSA. Full variable domain (missing parts from reference TRBV7-2 and TRBJ2-3): GAGVSQSPSNKVTEKGKDVELRCDPISGHTALYWYRQSLGQGLEFLIYFQGNSAPDKSGLPSDRFSAERTGGSVSTLTIQRTQQEDSAVYLCASSLGGGVTDTQYFGPGTRLTVL.

V is TRBV10-1 and J is TRBJ1-1; D is perhaps TRBD1 (5 bases). The germline V gene encodes CDR1 WNHNN and CDR2 SYGVQD (reference sequence). V was pared by 8 bases and J by 0 bases, with 10 bases between. The CDR3 is 13 residues long. The CDR3 loop reads CASREGMNTEAFF. For the CDR3, the DNA is TGCGCCAGCCGGGAGGGGATGAACACTGAAGCTTTCTTT.

This sequence joins TRBV7-2 and TRBJ1-2, with a possible D match to TRBD1 (6 bases). This CDR3 has 16 residues. The germline V gene encodes CDR1 SGHTA and CDR2 FQGNSA. Trimming removed 6 bases at V and 3 bases at J, with 20 bases between. The CDR3 nucleotides are TGTGCCAGCAGTTTCGGGGGGGGCAGGGCGGACTATGGCTACACCTTC. It yields the protein CASSFGGGRADYGYTF.

This clone showed up just once. The J gene is TRBJ1-1, the V gene TRBV2; 7 bases map to TRBD1. This CDR3 has 15 amino acids. The V gene end was trimmed by 4 bases and the J gene end by 0 bases; junction bases not matched to a gene: 5. Germline CDR1 is SNHLY and CDR2 is FYNNEI. Written as DNA, the CDR3 is TGTGCCAGCAGTGTGACGACAGGGATGAACACTGAAGCTTTCTTT. Protein sequence: CASSVTTGMNTEAFF.

The chain recombines TRBV5-4 with TRBJ2-5; 11 bases line up with TRBD2. This CDR3 spans 15 amino acids. J was trimmed by 4 bases and V by 4 bases; bases with no gene match: 6. CDR1 is SGHNT, CDR2 YYREEE, per germline (reference sequence). This chain's CDR3 is CASSLALAGGETQYF. The DNA of the CDR3 is TGTGCCAGCAGCCTTGCGCTAGCGGGGGGAGAGACCCAGTACTTC. Together with reference TRBV5-4 and TRBJ2-5, the CDR3 gives the full variable domain: ETGVTQSPTHLIKTRGQQVTLRCSSQSGHNTVSWYQQALGQGPQFIFQYYREEENGRGNFPPRFSGLQFPNYSSELNVNALELDDSALYLCASSLALAGGETQYFGPGTRLLVL.

The chain is built from TRBV7-8 and TRBJ2-5; D is unresolved. The J call may be faulty, since TRBJ2-7 better matches the DNA end. Germline V gene sequence: CDR1 SGHVS, CDR2 FQNEAQ. The CDR3 is 12 amino acids. CDR3 coding DNA: TGTGCCAGCAGCTTAGGTCGAAGCGAGCAGTACTTC. Translating gives CASSLGRSEQYF.

The V call is TRBV18, the J call TRBJ1-5; TRBD1 matches at 8 bases. From germline, CDR1 is KGHSH and CDR2 LQKENI. The CDR3 sequence is 15 residues long. The J segment lost 3 bases and the V segment lost 4 bases, leaving 5 bases of the junction unmatched. The CDR3 nucleotides read TGTGCCAGCTCACTCGGGACAGGAAACAATCAGCCCCAGCATTTT. Translated: CASSLGTGNNQPQHF. The full variable domain, in which reference TRBV18 and TRBJ1-5 provide the parts outside the CDR3, is NAGVMQNPRHLVRRRGQEARLRCSPMKGHSHVYWYRQLPEEGLKFMVYLQKENIIDESGMPKERFSAEFPKEGPSILRIQQVVRGDSAAYFCASSLGTGNNQPQHFGDGTRLSIL.

The chain uses TRBV15 and TRBJ1-6, with D tentatively TRBD1 (5 bases). The CDR3 has 13 amino acids. Germline V gene sequence: CDR1 LNHNV, CDR2 YYDKDF (reference sequence). Trimming took off 3 bases at V and 6 bases at J, with 6 bases between the two ends. The CDR3 spells CATSRTVNSPLHF. The DNA of the CDR3 is TGTGCCACCAGCAGGACAGTTAATTCACCCCTCCACTTT.

The V gene is TRBV15, the J gene TRBJ1-1; 8 bases align to TRBD1. The germline V gene has CDR1 LNHNV and CDR2 YYDKDF (reference sequence). CDR3 length equals 13 residues. The J segment lost 7 bases and the V segment lost 5 bases, leaving 6 bases of the junction unmatched. The CDR3 region has the DNA TGTGCCACCAGCGGACAGGGAGTCAATGAAGCTTTCTTT. It yields the protein CATSGQGVNEAFF.

The V gene is TRBV4-1, the J gene TRBJ2-2, with 11 bases that match TRBD2. The CDR3 spans 17 residues. The V gene's germline CDR1 is MGHRA and CDR2 YSYEKL. The junction had 6 bases not matched to a gene; V was cut back by 2 bases and J by 4 bases. CDR3 nucleotides: TGCGCCAGCAGCCAACCACTAGCGGGGGTTCCCACCGGGGAGCTGTTTTTT. It is translated as CASSQPLAGVPTGELFF.

There are a few counts of this clone. The rearrangement joins TRBV10-3 to TRBJ1-2, with D tentatively TRBD1 (5 bases). This CDR3 spans 14 amino acids. V lost 6 bases and J lost 0, with 11 bases in between. Looked up from germline, CDR1 is ENHRY and CDR2 is SYGVKD. CDR3 bases: TGTGCCATCAGGCAGGGTCTCGCTAACTATGGCTACACCTTC. This codes for CAIRQGLANYGYTF.

This clone has a handful of counts. The V gene is TRBV2, the J gene TRBJ2-1; TRBD2 agrees at 7 bases. Germline CDR1 reads SNHLY; CDR2 reads FYNNEI. J gave up 10 bases and V 4 bases, and 10 bases lay outside the gene matches. CDR3 length: 14 residues. CDR3 nucleotide sequence: TGTGCCAGCAGTGCCGGGGGGAACTTTGGGGAGCAGTTCTTC. Amino acid sequence: CASSAGGNFGEQFF.

V and J are TRBV10-3 and TRBJ1-2; D is unresolved. V lost 2 bases and J lost 4, with 14 bases in between. Germline assignment: CDR1 ENHRY and CDR2 SYGVKD. The CDR3 consists of 15 residues. This CDR3 is CAISETNEGGYGYTF. Written as DNA, the CDR3 is TGTGCCATCAGTGAGACCAACGAGGGCGGCTATGGCTACACCTTC.